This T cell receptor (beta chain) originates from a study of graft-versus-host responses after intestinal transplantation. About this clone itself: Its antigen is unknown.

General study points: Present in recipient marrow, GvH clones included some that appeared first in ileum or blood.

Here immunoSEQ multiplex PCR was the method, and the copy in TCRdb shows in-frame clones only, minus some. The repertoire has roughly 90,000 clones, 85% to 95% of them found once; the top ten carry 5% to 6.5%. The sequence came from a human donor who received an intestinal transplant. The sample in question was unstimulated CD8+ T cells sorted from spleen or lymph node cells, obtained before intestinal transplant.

CDR3 coding DNA: TGTGCCAGCAGTCAAATTCCGGGACAGGGGGCGGAGGAGACCCAGTACTTC. Protein sequence: CASSQIPGQGAEETQYF. The chain joins TRBV13 to TRBJ2-5; 12 bases are a match to TRBD1. The CDR3 has 17 amino acids. V lost 6 bases and J lost 5; bases outside the gene matches: 13. Germline CDR1 reads PRHDT; CDR2 reads FYEKMQ (reference sequence).